This is a list of T cell receptor beta chains from one sample in a study of T cells expressing NK-cell markers. TCRdb reanalyzed the 5' RACE reads and collapses them to one entry per CDR3 protein, without DNA. Its table lists roughly 390,000 distinct CDR3 sequences. The sequencing input was blood T cells: a sorted CD56 or NKG2C T cell subset, CD4+ or CD8+ T cells, or bulk PBMC T cells (not recorded which). The source of these receptors is a man between 18 and 69 years old in good health. CDR3s include the opening cysteine and the closing phenylalanine or tryptophan.

j_gene: TRBJ1-4; v_gene: TRBV29-1; CDR3aa: CSVITTNEKLFF
j_gene: TRBJ2-1; v_gene: TRBV6-1; CDR3aa: CASSKDGLSSYNEQFF
j_gene: TRBJ2-5; v_gene: TRBV6-4; CDR3aa: CASSGTGGAETQYF
j_gene: TRBJ2-7; v_gene: TRBV20-1; CDR3aa: CSASLRGAGANQGALYEQYF
j_gene: TRBJ2-2; v_gene: TRBV7-8; CDR3aa: CASSRLGGVLTGELFF
j_gene: TRBJ2-2; v_gene: TRBV7-8; CDR3aa: CASSLERGGNTGELFF
j_gene: TRBJ1-1; v_gene: TRBV2; CDR3aa: CASSLRTAMNTEAFF
j_gene: TRBJ2-1; v_gene: TRBV5-1; CDR3aa: CASSIGDGGGYNEQFF
j_gene: TRBJ2-2; v_gene: TRBV12-3/TRBV12-4; CDR3aa: CASSRPGLAGGLTNTGELFF
j_gene: TRBJ2-7; v_gene: TRBV5-8; CDR3aa: CASSFDRWTYEQYF
j_gene: TRBJ1-4; v_gene: TRBV20-1; CDR3aa: CSARERQGFDEKLFF
j_gene: TRBJ2-5; v_gene: TRBV3-1; CDR3aa: CASRPRGGLEETQYF
j_gene: TRBJ2-7; v_gene: TRBV2; CDR3aa: CASSRDDSFGYYEQYF
j_gene: TRBJ1-4; v_gene: TRBV5-1; CDR3aa: CASSLGPGDRVNEKLFF
j_gene: TRBJ2-4; v_gene: TRBV28; CDR3aa: CASSLWVRGLAKNIQYF
j_gene: TRBJ2-5; v_gene: TRBV13; CDR3aa: CASSSPEVGEETQYF
j_gene: TRBJ1-2; v_gene: TRBV4-2; CDR3aa: CASRPRYGQGNGYTF
j_gene: TRBJ1-3; v_gene: TRBV6-1; CDR3aa: CASSDGARPSGNTIYF
j_gene: TRBJ1-6; v_gene: TRBV18; CDR3aa: CASSPIDRGMSNSPLHF
j_gene: TRBJ1-6; v_gene: TRBV27; CDR3aa: CASSPGYNSPLHF
j_gene: TRBJ1-6; v_gene: TRBV6-1; CDR3aa: CASSRQGFGNSPLHF
j_gene: TRBJ2-3; v_gene: TRBV11-1; CDR3aa: CASSLDGNLITDTQYF
j_gene: TRBJ2-5; v_gene: TRBV27; CDR3aa: CASSSARGKGWETQYF
j_gene: TRBJ1-1; v_gene: TRBV6-1; CDR3aa: CASSDRTGGYTEAFF
j_gene: TRBJ2-7; v_gene: TRBV6-2/TRBV6-3; CDR3aa: CASSYSRDSLYEQYF
j_gene: TRBJ1-1; v_gene: TRBV2; CDR3aa: CASSVSRQGPMNTEAFF
j_gene: TRBJ2-3; v_gene: TRBV20-1; CDR3aa: CSARASASTDTQYF
j_gene: TRBJ2-5; v_gene: TRBV12-5; CDR3aa: CASGSAGTGGPTGTQYF
j_gene: TRBJ2-1; v_gene: TRBV18; CDR3aa: CASSPHKGAGEQFF
j_gene: TRBJ1-2; v_gene: TRBV25-1; CDR3aa: CASSESGTGGKNTF
j_gene: TRBJ1-5; v_gene: TRBV28; CDR3aa: CASSSGLQPQHF
j_gene: TRBJ2-7; v_gene: TRBV20-1; CDR3aa: CSKTSGGSYEQYF
j_gene: TRBJ1-2; v_gene: TRBV6-5; CDR3aa: CASSYSSTGSYGYTF
j_gene: TRBJ1-3; v_gene: TRBV13; CDR3aa: CASSLRGTSENTIYF
j_gene: TRBJ1-4; v_gene: TRBV29-1; CDR3aa: CSGHFRGGDEKLFF
j_gene: TRBJ2-1; v_gene: TRBV7-6; CDR3aa: CASSLEGGISYNEQFF
j_gene: TRBJ1-4; v_gene: TRBV27; CDR3aa: CASRTDRGMEKLFF
j_gene: TRBJ1-5; v_gene: TRBV7-2; CDR3aa: CASSSTDGGGSNQPQHF
j_gene: TRBJ2-3; v_gene: TRBV14; CDR3aa: CASSVTAHTQYF
j_gene: TRBJ2-3; v_gene: TRBV20-1; CDR3aa: CSAIRGGGYTDTQYF